This record looks at one T cell receptor beta chain sequence and its context. This sample was taken from a study of blood T cell repertoires in COVID-19. Study context: Acute and convalescent COVID-19 specimens originated in the United States, Italy and Spain. T cells, B-cell-depleted T cells, or PBMCs supplied cDNA or gDNA.

Original handling: Reference gene primer amplification yielded estimated nucleated cell counts. Libraries were prepared by immunoSEQ multiplex PCR; TCRdb keeps only in-frame clonotypes and omits some of them. V and J calls and clone size are copied from that table; D and trimming were computed from the DNA. The table lists about 130,000 clones, about 83% of them singletons. Germline V gene sequence: CDR1 SGHRS, CDR2 YFSETQ. CDR3 size: 14 residues. J lost 8 bases, V lost 2 bases, and 7 bases had no gene match. The receptor's source is a man in his fifties or sixties with acute or convalescent COVID-19. The chain recombines TRBV5-1 with TRBJ1-3; 7 bases align to TRBD1. Specimen: peripheral blood. The CDR3: CASSFGQEGDTIYF. The CDR3 DNA reads as TGCGCCAGCAGCTTCGGACAGGAGGGGGACACCATATATTTT.